The 30 T cell receptor beta chains below come from one sample, sequenced in a study of post-analysis software for immune sequencing data. Study observations and caveats: Patients had higher frequencies than controls of a handful of TRBV segments, including TRBV5-6, TRBV5-1 and TRBV20-1.

For these receptors, no antigen is known. cDNA libraries for TCR beta contained unique molecular identifiers. TCRdb ran MiXCR on the PCR reads and lists one entry per CDR3 protein. The sample holds about 800,000 distinct CDR3 sequences; around 27% are singletons and the top ten take under 0.7%. Sequencing input: blood. The receptors derive from a girl aged 10 to 17 with multiple sclerosis.

The rearrangement uses TRBV11-2 and TRBJ2-1; D is perhaps TRBD1 (6 bases). Trimming took 8 bases from V and 0 from J, leaving 14 bases between them. Germline V gives CDR1 SGHAT, CDR2 FQNNGV. CDR3 length: 15 residues. This chain's CDR3 is CASLNGGSSYNEQFF. The DNA for the CDR3 is TGTGCCAGCCTCAATGGGGGCAGCTCCTACAATGAGCAGTTCTTC.

The table lists this clonotype with a few counts. CDR3 DNA sequence: TGTGCCAGCGGAAGGACCGTAGCAACTAATGAAAAACTGTTTTTT. Protein sequence: CASGRTVATNEKLFF. The chain links TRBV5-8 to TRBJ1-4; D remains ambiguous. This CDR3 comprises 15 residues. Trimming pared 7 bases from V and 0 bases from J, leaving 13 bases between. CDR1 is SGHTS, CDR2 YDEGEE, per germline.

This rearrangement joins TRBV5-1 to TRBJ1-4; TRBD1 is a possible D gene (5 bases). The V and J ends lost 4 bases and 6 bases respectively, with 25 bases between them. CDR1 is SGHRS and CDR2 is YFSETQ in the germline V gene. The CDR3 totals 18 residues. Here the CDR3 DNA reads TGCGCCAGCAGCCTAGACCGAACCGGGACGGGGATTTATGAAAAACTGTTTTTT. This codes for CASSLDRTGTGIYEKLFF.

The J gene is TRBJ2-3, the V gene TRBV20-1; D unclear. This CDR3 spans 16 amino acids. V shed 6 bases and J shed 0 bases, with 19 bases lying between them. The germline V gene has CDR1 DFQATT and CDR2 SNEGSKA (reference sequence). The CDR3 spells CSAGRDARHSTDTQYF. CDR3 nucleotide sequence: TGCAGTGCCGGTCGTGACGCCAGGCATAGCACAGATACGCAGTATTTT.

Note on this clonotype: Germline and junction disagree at one end, which may indicate a read error. V and J are TRBV5-1 and TRBJ2-1; D is perhaps TRBD2 (7 bases). The CDR3 contains 15 residues. Per the germline V gene, CDR1 is SGHRS and CDR2 is YFSETQ. CDR3 protein: CASSLGAGANNEQFF. Written as DNA, the CDR3 is TGCGCTAGCAGCTTGGGGGCGGGAGCCAACAATGAGCAGTTCTTC.

This clonotype has just one count. The CDR3 DNA follows: TGTGCCAGCAGCTTAGGGGGCGGCCGCCGGGCCAACGTCCTGACTTTC. It specifies CASSLGGGRRANVLTF. The chain is built from TRBV7-9 and TRBJ2-6; TRBD1 is a possible D gene (5 bases). Germline assignment: CDR1 SEHNR and CDR2 FQNEAQ (reference sequence). The CDR3 loop spans 16 amino acids. V lost 1 base to trimming and J lost 5 bases, with 12 bases between them.

This clonotype was counted between two and nine times. The genes are TRBV10-3 and TRBJ2-7; no clear D. CDR1 is ENHRY, CDR2 SYGVKD, per germline. The CDR3 contains 13 residues. V dropped 10 bases and J dropped 5 bases, with 18 bases sitting between them. The CDR3 reads CATSTGWVDEQYF. The DNA of the CDR3 is TGTGCCACCTCGACCGGGTGGGTGGACGAGCAGTACTTC.

V gene TRBV4-3 combines with J gene TRBJ1-2, with unresolved D. CDR3 length: 15 residues. Trimming took 1 base from V and 4 from J, leaving 13 bases between them. Germline loops: CDR1 LGHNA, CDR2 YSLEER. CDR3 sequence (DNA): TGCGCCAGCAGCCAAGGGAGTACGGGCAGCTATGGCTACACCTTC. This sequence encodes CASSQGSTGSYGYTF.

The V call is TRBV7-9, the J call TRBJ1-1; D ambiguous. The CDR3 covers 13 residues. CDR1 and CDR2 from the germline V gene are SEHNR and FQNEAQ (reference sequence). Trimming cost V 1 base and J 4 bases, with 7 bases left between them. The CDR3 DNA sequence: TGTGCCAGCAGCTTAGGTCACAGCACTGAAGCTTTCTTT. It translates to CASSLGHSTEAFF.

The V gene is TRBV20-1, the J gene TRBJ2-1; 9 nucleotides agree with TRBD2. V trimming: 2 bases; J trimming: 3 bases; junction bases outside the gene matches: 5. In germline, CDR1 is DFQATT, CDR2 SNEGSKA (reference sequence). This CDR3 has 15 amino acids. This CDR3 is CSARWGGRVYNEQFF. CDR3 in DNA: TGCAGTGCTAGATGGGGCGGGAGGGTCTACAATGAGCAGTTCTTC.

This clonotype was seen a handful of times. The CDR3 sequence is CASLTGFAYNEQFF. CDR3 in DNA: TGCGCCAGCCTAACAGGGTTCGCCTACAATGAGCAGTTCTTC. The rearrangement links TRBV5-1 to TRBJ2-1; D is possibly TRBD1 (6 bases). The V gene's germline CDR1 is SGHRS and CDR2 YFSETQ. CDR3 size: 14 residues. V was clipped by 7 bases and J by 2 bases, with 13 bases between them. Full variable domain (rest looked up from reference TRBV5-1 and TRBJ2-1): KAGVTQTPRYLIKTRGQQVTLSCSPISGHRSVSWYQQTPGQGLQFLFEYFSETQRNKGNFPGRFSGRQFSNSRSEMNVSTLELGDSALYLCASLTGFAYNEQFFGPGTRLTVL.

V and J are TRBV12-3 or TRBV12-4 and TRBJ1-2, with 8 bases matching TRBD1. The CDR3 length is 16 residues. Trimming cost V 0 bases and J 8 bases; bases outside gene matches: 11. CDR3 protein: CASSLAGQGRSGGYTF. CDR3 nucleotides: TGTGCCAGCAGTTTAGCAGGACAGGGTCGATCGGGAGGCTACACCTTC.

This clonotype appeared a few times. V is TRBV7-7 and J is TRBJ2-1; TRBD2 agrees at 8 bases. The CDR3 length is 13 residues. V shed 4 bases and J 10 bases; nucleotides not matched to a gene: 6. The germline gives CDR1 SSHAT, CDR2 FNYEAQ (reference sequence). The chain's CDR3 is CASSWTLAGEQFF. CDR3 DNA: TGTGCCAGCAGCTGGACATTAGCGGGAGAGCAGTTCTTC. Based on the CDR3 plus reference TRBV7-7 and TRBJ2-1, the full variable domain is GAGVSQSPRYKVTKRGQDVTLRCDPISSHATLYWYQQALGQGPEFLTYFNYEAQPDKSGLPSDRFSAERPEGSISTLTIQRTEQRDSAMYRCASSWTLAGEQFFGPGTRLTVL.

This chain links TRBV6-5 with TRBJ2-1, with TRBD1 as a possible D gene (5 bases). CDR3 length equals 17 residues. In germline, CDR1 is MNHEY, CDR2 SVGAGI. V was pared by 2 bases and J by 6 bases, with 20 bases between. CDR3 residues: CASSYNGRRRASNEQFF. In DNA form, the CDR3 reads TGTGCCAGCAGTTACAACGGCAGGCGCAGGGCCAGCAATGAGCAGTTCTTC.

The chain employs TRBV20-1 and TRBJ2-5, with TRBD1 matching 9 bases. Germline values: CDR1 DFQATT, CDR2 SNEGSKA (reference sequence). This CDR3 comprises 16 residues. Trimming at V came to 2 bases and at J to 0 bases, leaving 7 bases not matched to a gene. CDR3 in amino acids: CSARKGQGLYQETQYF. The CDR3 bases are TGCAGTGCTAGAAAAGGACAGGGGCTGTACCAAGAGACCCAGTACTTC.

V usage is TRBV7-2 and J usage is TRBJ1-1; D is uncertain. The CDR3 loop spans 17 amino acids. Trimming took 0 bases from V and 0 from J, leaving 14 bases between them. Germline loops: CDR1 SGHTA, CDR2 FQGNSA. The CDR3 sequence is CASSLAQPGWLNTEAFF. The CDR3 coding sequence is TGTGCCAGCAGCTTAGCGCAGCCGGGTTGGTTGAACACTGAAGCTTTCTTT.

This clonotype was picked up a small number of times. This chain's CDR3 is CASRTESTRDSPLHF. DNA for the CDR3: TGTGCCAGCAGAACCGAGTCAACTCGGGATTCACCCCTCCACTTT. V gene TRBV6-5 combines with J gene TRBJ1-6; the D is unclear. The CDR3 totals 15 residues. CDR1 and CDR2 (germline): MNHEY, SVGAGI. Trimming removed 6 bases from V and 8 bases from J, with 17 bases in between.

The gene calls are TRBV7-9 and TRBJ2-5, with TRBD2 matching over 8 bases. This CDR3 is 14 amino acids long. Germline V gene sequence: CDR1 SEHNR, CDR2 FQNEAQ (reference sequence). J gave up 7 bases and V 5 bases, and 9 bases lay outside the gene matches. DNA for the CDR3: TGTGCCAGCAGCCAAGCGGGAGCCAGCAGGACCCAGTACTTC. This translates into CASSQAGASRTQYF.

V is TRBV5-6 and J is TRBJ1-2; 7 bases agree with TRBD1. The CDR3 covers 16 residues. Germline CDR1 and CDR2: SGHDT and YYEEEE. The J segment lost 4 bases and the V segment lost 4 bases, leaving 13 bases of the junction unmatched. The CDR3 DNA is TGTGCCAGCAGCCCACCCGTCGAGACAGGGCCCTATGGCTACACCTTC. This gives the protein CASSPPVETGPYGYTF.

This clonotype was seen once. V gene TRBV5-4 combines with J gene TRBJ2-3, with 9 bases matching TRBD1. V lost 1 base and J lost 4; bases outside the gene matches: 4. Looked up from germline, CDR1 is SGHNT and CDR2 is YYREEE (reference sequence). The length of the CDR3 is 15 residues. The CDR3 protein is CASSLRWDRADTQYF. For the CDR3, the DNA is TGTGCCAGCAGCTTGCGCTGGGACAGGGCAGATACGCAGTATTTT.

The chain recombines TRBV20-1 with TRBJ2-1; TRBD2 aligns across 13 bases. The CDR3 runs to 14 residues. The J segment lost 4 bases and the V segment lost 5 bases, leaving 2 bases of the junction unmatched. Germline CDR1 and CDR2: DFQATT and SNEGSKA (reference sequence). CDR3 nucleotides: TGCAGTGCTCAGGGACTAGCGGGGTACAATGAGCAGTTCTTC. Protein sequence: CSAQGLAGYNEQFF.

This clonotype has a handful of counts. V gene TRBV11-1 combines with J gene TRBJ2-7, with 15 bases lining up with TRBD2. Germline loops: CDR1 SGHAT, CDR2 FQDESV (reference sequence). J gave up 2 bases and V 7 bases, and 21 bases lay outside the gene matches. CDR3 size: 21 residues. DNA for the CDR3: TGTGCCAGCACCGATTTGAACAGAAAGGGACTAGCGGGAGGCCTACCCTACGAGCAGTACTTC. Translation gives CASTDLNRKGLAGGLPYEQYF.

In its sample, this clonotype was seen a few times. The V gene is TRBV20-1, the J gene TRBJ2-5, with 8 bases that match TRBD2. The CDR3 has 14 residues. With V trimmed by 2 bases and J by 4 bases, 6 bases remained unmatched. Germline CDR1 DFQATT, CDR2 SNEGSKA (reference sequence). The CDR3 protein is CSARTAGARETQYF. The CDR3 DNA sequence: TGCAGTGCTAGAACAGCGGGAGCTCGAGAGACCCAGTACTTC.

The V call is TRBV5-5, the J call TRBJ2-5; TRBD2 agrees at 11 bases. The length of the CDR3 is 17 residues. The V segment lost 0 bases and the J segment 9 bases; nucleotides outside the gene matches: 13. Germline V gene sequence: CDR1 SGHKS, CDR2 YYEKEE (reference sequence). The CDR3 protein is CASSLAAGPSGGKPQYF. The CDR3 region has the DNA TGTGCCAGCAGCTTGGCGGCGGGGCCTAGCGGGGGGAAGCCCCAGTACTTC.

This clonotype was detected a few times. The genes are TRBV7-2 and TRBJ2-7; no reliable D call. V was cut by 6 bases and J by 1 base, with 16 bases left in between. CDR3 length: 15 residues. Germline assignment: CDR1 SGHTA and CDR2 FQGNSA. The CDR3 DNA is TGTGCCAGCAGAACGCAGCCGGCGGTATCCTACGAGCAGTACTTC. This codes for CASRTQPAVSYEQYF.

This clonotype has only a few counts. The chain combines TRBV12-3 or TRBV12-4 with TRBJ2-3; 7 bases fit TRBD1. With 10 bases clipped from V and 2 bases from J, the junction kept 12 bases outside the gene matches. The CDR3 extends over 15 amino acids. CDR3 DNA sequence: TGTGCCACCAACGACCTGACAGGGCTCACAGATACGCAGTATTTT. It translates to CATNDLTGLTDTQYF.

This clonotype was counted only a few times. V gene TRBV7-2 combines with J gene TRBJ2-7; TRBD2 matches at 7 bases. The CDR3 contains 14 residues. Germline V gene data show CDR1 as SGHTA and CDR2 as FQGNSA. The junction had 7 bases not matched to a gene; V was cut back by 6 bases and J by 2 bases. The CDR3 coding sequence is TGTGCCAGCAGACAATATGGGACTACCTACGAGCAGTACTTC. Translated: CASRQYGTTYEQYF.

V and J are TRBV20-1 and TRBJ2-4; D is uncertain. This CDR3 contains 14 residues. In germline, CDR1 is DFQATT, CDR2 SNEGSKA (reference sequence). V lost 3 bases and J 0 bases, leaving 9 bases between the germline ends. The CDR3 region is CSARAQVAKNIQYF. Here the CDR3 DNA reads TGCAGTGCTAGGGCGCAGGTAGCCAAAAACATTCAGTACTTC.

This clonotype was seen a few times. The V call is TRBV6-2 or TRBV6-3, the J call TRBJ2-1; D remains ambiguous. Between the trimmed V and J ends, which lost 0 bases and 9 bases, there was a span of 6 bases. This CDR3 is 12 amino acids long. Germline CDR1 and CDR2: MNHEY and SVGEGT. Written as DNA, the CDR3 is TGTGCCAGCAGTTACTCGAAAAGTGAGCAGTTCTTC. Encoded protein: CASSYSKSEQFF.

The chain links TRBV7-6 to TRBJ2-1; D is perhaps TRBD1 (6 bases). Germline lookup yields CDR1 SGHVS and CDR2 FNYEAQ. The V end lost 1 base, the J end lost 12 bases, and 10 bases lay between the germline ends. The CDR3 is made up of 12 amino acids. The CDR3 DNA reads as TGTGCCAGCAGCTTAGGCCCAGGGGCGCAGTTCTTC. It encodes CASSLGPGAQFF. Drawing the rest from reference TRBV7-6 and TRBJ2-1, the complete variable domain is GAGVSQSPRYKVTKRGQDVALRCDPISGHVSLYWYRQALGQGPEFLTYFNYEAQQDKSGLPNDRFSAERPEGSISTLTIQRTEQRDSAMYRCASSLGPGAQFFGPGTRLTVL.